This T cell receptor (beta chain) was captured by sequencing in a study of PD-1 blockade in classical Hodgkin lymphoma. Study at large: Every 2 weeks, patients had 3 mg/kg nivolumab intravenously.

Germline V CDR1 and CDR2: MNHEY, SVGAGI. The junction had 4 bases not matched to a gene; V was cut back by 6 bases and J by 3 bases. The CDR3 is 14 residues long. General study results and limits: Relapsed/refractory patients reportedly had lower baseline diversity than newly diagnosed patients. TCR diversity in CD4+, not CD8+, cells rose significantly by C4D1. The study found complete responders had baseline diversity similar to newly diagnosed patients.

Every single patient, without exception, relapsed after autologous stem cell transplantation, and brentuximab vedotin exposure varied. Here immunoSEQ multiplex PCR was the method, and the copy in TCRdb shows in-frame clones only, minus some. This sample has some 25,000 clones, with around 84% found just once. This clone was seen once. The target antigen is unknown. V gene TRBV6-5 combines with J gene TRBJ2-7, with TRBD2 matching over 11 bases. The origin of this receptor is a human donor with classical Hodgkin lymphoma. This specimen was peripheral blood mononuclear cells (PBMCs), taken before the second cycle of nivolumab. The CDR3 bases are TGTGCCAGCAGGGTAGCGGGGGGGCTCTACGAGCAGTACTTC. Amino acid sequence: CASRVAGGLYEQYF.